Listed below are T cell receptor beta chains from one sample, sequenced in a study of T cell responses to AZD1222 COVID-19 vaccine. The method was immunoSEQ multiplex PCR; TCRdb's version includes in-frame clones alone and lacks a portion of them. The sample includes under 140,000 clones, roughly 93% of them seen just once. Source: peripheral blood, taken 28 days after the second AZD1222 dose. The source is an adult who received the AZD1222 COVID-19 vaccine. Each CDR3 is given with its conserved first and last residue.

V: TRBV18
CDR3: CASSEELWNTEAFF

V: TRBV3-1/TRBV3-2
CDR3: CASSQDWLDRTNGYTF

V: TRBV12-5
CDR3: CASGFSGLAAIF

V: TRBV9
CDR3: CASSVASTYTGELFF

V: TRBV5-1
CDR3: CASSPDSHNSPLHF

V: TRBV12-3/TRBV12-4
CDR3: CASNLGNYGYTF

V: TRBV24-1
CDR3: CATSDPGLGPGELFF

V: TRBV5-5
CDR3: CASRPITGTTNEKLFF

V: TRBV5-1
CDR3: CASSAQWGNGNTIYF

V: TRBV7-9
CDR3: CASSLGQQETQYF

V: TRBV5-1
CDR3: CASSLSGEHTEAFF

V: TRBV6-5
CDR3: CASSYSGRTEAFF

V: TRBV4-1
CDR3: CASSQDRSGHYTEAFF

V: TRBV7-9
CDR3: CASSVQAPSEAFF

V: TRBV7-2
CDR3: CASSPLGTISGNTIYF

V: TRBV6-5
CDR3: CASWDGHSGNTIYF

V: TRBV15
CDR3: CATSRETADEQFF

V: TRBV30
CDR3: CAWTNINEQFF

V: TRBV7-2
CDR3: CASSLAAGSGYNEQFF

V: TRBV10-3
CDR3: CAISVWRRLNYGYTF

V: TRBV5-1
CDR3: CASRPDRGRYEQYF

V: TRBV30
CDR3: CAWTGFMNTEAFF

V: TRBV15
CDR3: CATSPGLSGNTIYF

V: TRBV19
CDR3: CASRDRTAKNIQYF

V: TRBV30
CDR3: CAWSGTDGYTF